The 4 T cell receptor beta chains presented below share a single source sample, sequenced in a study of tumor-infiltrating lymphocytes in primary liver carcinoma. The investigators made TCR beta cDNA from about 510 ng total RNA, using a constant-region primer. What produced the TCR beta libraries was three nested multiplex PCR rounds using slightly modified ARM-PCR. The study ran its first two PCR rounds for nine to eleven cycles each, using TRBV1-TRBV30 forward primers and a C-beta reverse primer. A single record per CDR3 protein comes from TCRdb applying MiXCR to the multiplex PCR reads. The table has hundreds of thousands of distinct CDR3 sequences, 45% to 70% seen once. Out of unsorted whole blood came the blood RNA, and germline DNA was extracted as well. The sequenced sample was peripheral blood. The receptors here all came from a woman under 40 with primary liver carcinoma and hepatitis B virus infection.

For this clonotype: A read error may explain this, as a much larger clone is one base away. The chain uses TRBV6-2 or TRBV6-3 and TRBJ2-7; D may correspond to TRBD1 or TRBD2 (5 bases each). Germline V CDR1 and CDR2: MNHEY, SVGEGT. This CDR3 is built from 15 residues. CDR3: CVSTEPGRTVYEQYF. DNA for the CDR3: TGTGTCAGCACCGAGCCGGGACGTACAGTCTACGAGCAGTACTTC.

In this sample, this clonotype turned up a few times. This may arise from a read error, as a much more abundant clone is one base away. The genes are TRBV11-2 and TRBJ2-1; D is perhaps TRBD1 (5 bases). The germline V gene has CDR1 SGHAT and CDR2 FQNNGV. The CDR3 runs to 16 residues. Between the trimmed V and J ends, which lost 7 bases and 6 bases, there was a span of 22 bases. The chain's CDR3 is CASTVVGKGKSNEQFF. The CDR3 nucleotides are TGTGCCAGCACCGTAGTGGGGAAGGGGAAGAGCAATGAGCAGTTCTTC.

The gene calls are TRBV6-1 and TRBJ1-2; D unclear. Germline lookup yields CDR1 MNHNS and CDR2 SASEGT. V lost 0 bases, J lost 8 bases, and 10 bases lay in between. The CDR3 is 13 residues long. The CDR3 spells CASSEAQVRGYTF. The CDR3 DNA reads as TGTGCCAGCAGTGAAGCGCAGGTGCGCGGCTACACCTTC.

J is TRBJ1-4 and V is TRBV29-1; D is perhaps TRBD1 (6 bases). There are 15 residues in the CDR3. V lost 6 bases and J 3 bases, leaving 17 bases between the germline ends. Germline V gives CDR1 SQVTM, CDR2 ANQGSEA. This CDR3 is CSVQRGEGANEKLFF. As DNA, the CDR3 is TGCAGCGTCCAGAGGGGAGAGGGGGCTAATGAAAAACTGTTTTTT.